Following are 32 T cell receptor beta chains from one sample sequenced in a study of T cell changes during pregnancy in multiple sclerosis. TCRdb's copy holds only in-frame clones and misses some; the assay was immunoSEQ multiplex PCR. The sample lists about 50,000 clones; 94% were seen once. The source was CD8+ T cells from peripheral blood mononuclear cells, collected before pregnancy. All receptors derive from a female donor with multiple sclerosis, enrolled in a pregnancy study.

The chain has TRBV19 and TRBJ1-1; D possibly corresponds to TRBD1 (5 bases). The CDR3 extends over 12 amino acids. The ends were cut back, 3 bases at V and 5 bases at J, with 7 bases in the middle. Germline V gene lookup returns CDR1 LNHDA and CDR2 SQIVND (reference sequence). CDR3 amino acids: CASSMGGTEAFF. DNA of the CDR3: TGTGCCAGTAGTATGGGGGGAACTGAAGCTTTCTTT.

The CDR3 here is CASSQERESSYNEQFF. The CDR3 region has the DNA TGTGCCAGCAGCCAAGAGCGGGAGAGCTCCTACAATGAGCAGTTCTTC. The V gene is TRBV7-6, the J gene TRBJ2-1; the match to TRBD2 covers 8 bases. The V gene's germline CDR1 is SGHVS and CDR2 FNYEAQ. V trimming: 5 bases; J trimming: 0 bases; junction bases outside the gene matches: 6. The CDR3 has 16 amino acids.

The rearrangement uses TRBV28 and TRBJ1-1; 8 positions agree with TRBD1. Trimming took 4 bases from V and 6 from J; bases not matched to a gene: 1. The CDR3 consists of 12 residues. Germline V gene sequence: CDR1 MDHEN, CDR2 SYDVKM. The chain's CDR3 is CASSSQGAEAFF. Written as DNA, the CDR3 is TGTGCCAGCAGTTCACAGGGGGCTGAAGCTTTCTTT.

The V and J genes are TRBV19 and TRBJ2-1; 8 positions match TRBD2. The V and J ends lost 11 bases and 8 bases, in that order; junction bases with no gene match: 5. The germline gives CDR1 LNHDA, CDR2 SQIVND (reference sequence). This CDR3 has 11 amino acids. CDR3 protein: CAGGRWDEQFF. CDR3 coding DNA: TGTGCCGGCGGGAGGTGGGATGAGCAGTTCTTC.

The chain joins TRBV5-6 to TRBJ1-5; D is uncertain. From germline, CDR1 is SGHDT and CDR2 YYEEEE. V was pared by 0 bases and J by 3 bases, with 7 bases between. The CDR3 has 14 amino acids. For the CDR3, the DNA is TGTGCCAGCAGCTTGGTCCACACCAATCAGCCCCAGCATTTT. It translates to CASSLVHTNQPQHF.

This clone was picked up one time. The chain joins TRBV5-6 to TRBJ2-7; TRBD2 agrees at 8 bases. Germline loops: CDR1 SGHDT, CDR2 YYEEEE. The CDR3 is 14 amino acids. Unmatched junction bases numbered 2, after V lost 1 base and J lost 2 bases. The CDR3 protein is CASSLTSGPYEQYF. The CDR3 coding sequence is TGTGCCAGCAGCTTGACTAGCGGCCCCTACGAGCAGTACTTC.

CDR3 amino acids: CASSYGVAVNEQFF. The CDR3 DNA sequence: TGTGCCAGCAGTTACGGGGTAGCGGTCAATGAGCAGTTCTTC. The chain is built from TRBV6-5 and TRBJ2-1; D may be TRBD2 (6 bases). CDR3 size: 14 residues. V was cut by 2 bases and J by 6 bases, with 11 bases left in between. Germline V gene sequence: CDR1 MNHEY, CDR2 SVGAGI.

This chain connects TRBV2 to TRBJ2-1; D not certain. The CDR3 is 12 amino acids. Per germline, CDR1 SNHLY and CDR2 FYNNEI. Trimming removed 7 bases at V and 5 bases at J, with 9 bases between. The CDR3 bases are TGTGCCAGCAACCGACTTGACAATGAGCAGTTCTTC. Its translation: CASNRLDNEQFF. Supplemented by reference TRBV2 and TRBJ2-1, the full variable domain reads EPEVTQTPSHQVTQMGQEVILRCVPISNHLYFYWYRQILGQKVEFLVSFYNNEISEKSEIFDDQFSVERPDGSNFTLKIRSTKLEDSAMYFCASNRLDNEQFFGPGTRLTVL.

This chain connects TRBV6-5 to TRBJ1-5; D gene ambiguous. The germline V gene has CDR1 MNHEY and CDR2 SVGAGI. This CDR3 is 15 amino acids long. V lost 6 bases and J lost 5, with 17 bases in between. In nucleotides, the CDR3 is TGTGCCAGCAGCCTCGAGGACGGGGATGATCAGCCCCAGCATTTT. It translates to CASSLEDGDDQPQHF.

The chain joins TRBV7-9 to TRBJ1-3, with 8 bases matching TRBD1. The CDR3 runs to 16 residues. Germline CDR1 and CDR2: SEHNR and FQNEAQ (reference sequence). V dropped 6 bases and J dropped 0; count of bases not matched to a gene: 7. CDR3 in DNA: TGTGCCAGCAGTTCGGACAGGGCGAGCTCTGGAAACACCATATATTTT. Translation gives CASSSDRASSGNTIYF.

J is TRBJ2-1 and V is TRBV7-9, with 16 nucleotides matching TRBD2. Looked up from germline, CDR1 is SEHNR and CDR2 is FQNEAQ (reference sequence). Germline trimming cut 5 bases from V and 8 bases from J; bases unmatched to any gene: 3. The CDR3 is 15 residues long. CDR3 sequence: CASSPGTSGRDEQFF. The CDR3 bases are TGTGCCAGCAGCCCCGGGACTAGCGGGAGGGATGAGCAGTTCTTC.

This sequence joins TRBV5-4 and TRBJ1-5; D not resolved. Trimming took 9 bases from V and 7 from J, leaving 17 bases between them. The CDR3 covers 13 residues. Per germline, CDR1 SGHNT and CDR2 YYREEE (reference sequence). CDR3 sequence (DNA): TGTGCCAACGCGGACGCTAGCGGGCAGCCCCAGCATTTT. Protein product: CANADASGQPQHF.

This sequence joins TRBV4-3 and TRBJ1-1; the D gene is possibly TRBD1 (5 bases). The germline CDR1 and CDR2 sequences are LGHNA and YSLEER. Between the trimmed V and J ends, which lost 3 bases and 5 bases, there was a span of 16 bases. The CDR3 sequence is 15 residues long. CDR3 in DNA: TGCGCCAGCAGCCAGCAGTGGCAGGGCGGTACTGAAGCTTTCTTT. Amino acids: CASSQQWQGGTEAFF.

This clone was observed a few times. This chain connects TRBV27 to TRBJ2-2; 9 bases map to TRBD1. Trimming took 4 bases from V and 6 from J; bases not matched to a gene: 6. CDR3 length equals 15 residues. From germline, CDR1 is MNHEY and CDR2 SMNVEV (reference sequence). CDR3 sequence reads: CASSSRQGGAGELFF. DNA of the CDR3: TGTGCCAGCAGTTCCCGACAGGGGGGTGCCGGGGAGCTGTTTTTT.

The V call is TRBV9, the J call TRBJ2-7; 12 bases are shared with TRBD2. Germline loops: CDR1 SGDLS, CDR2 YYNGEE. V gave up 4 bases and J gave up 2 bases; unmatched junction bases: 7. The CDR3 loop spans 16 amino acids. CDR3 loop: CASSPPRTSGTYEQYF. CDR3 DNA: TGTGCCAGCAGCCCCCCCAGGACTAGCGGGACCTACGAGCAGTACTTC.

The chain is built from TRBV6-1 and TRBJ2-7; the D gene is possibly TRBD2 (5 bases). From germline, CDR1 is MNHNS and CDR2 SASEGT. The CDR3 totals 12 residues. V lost 8 bases and J 3 bases, leaving 11 bases between the germline ends. The CDR3 loop reads CASGRANYEQYF. CDR3 bases: TGTGCCAGCGGGAGAGCCAACTACGAGCAGTACTTC.

This sequence joins TRBV5-1 and TRBJ2-3; weak D call: TRBD2 (6 bases). The CDR3 has 16 residues. CDR1 SGHRS and CDR2 YFSETQ come from the germline V gene. Trimming removed 0 bases at V and 2 bases at J, with 13 bases between. The CDR3 nucleotides are TGCGCCAGCAGCTTGGAGACTAGGTGGTCCACAGATACGCAGTATTTT. Its translation: CASSLETRWSTDTQYF.

V and J are TRBV5-1 and TRBJ2-1, with a weak D call TRBD2 (6 bases). From germline, CDR1 is SGHRS and CDR2 YFSETQ. CDR3 length: 11 amino acids. Trimming shortened V by 4 bases and J by 16 bases, and 15 bases separated the two germline ends. As DNA, the CDR3 is TGCGCCAGCAGCCTGGGCGGGGATACCTTCTTC. Translated, it gives CASSLGGDTFF.

The genes are TRBV7-9 and TRBJ1-2; TRBD1 matches at 7 bases. Germline assignment: CDR1 SEHNR and CDR2 FQNEAQ (reference sequence). With 4 bases clipped from V and 4 bases from J, the junction kept 12 bases outside the gene matches. The CDR3 consists of 16 residues. For the CDR3, the DNA is TGTGCCAGCAGCTCGGTGACCGGGACAGTCATCTATGGCTACACCTTC. Translated: CASSSVTGTVIYGYTF.

V gene TRBV4-2 combines with J gene TRBJ2-5; no firm D call. Germline V gene lookup returns CDR1 LGHNA and CDR2 YNFKEQ. V was clipped by 0 bases and J by 0 bases, with 11 bases between them. The CDR3 contains 16 residues. CDR3 sequence reads: CASSQDGWQYQETQYF. Here the CDR3 DNA reads TGTGCCAGCAGCCAAGATGGTTGGCAGTACCAAGAGACCCAGTACTTC.

In the case of this clone: Other DNA sequences within the sample encode an identical CDR3. The J gene is TRBJ1-4, the V gene TRBV27, with 9 bases that match TRBD1. Germline CDR1 MNHEY, CDR2 SMNVEV (reference sequence). With 4 bases clipped from V and 8 bases from J, the junction kept 5 bases outside the gene matches. This CDR3 is built from 14 residues. The CDR3 sequence is CASSSGQGGEKLFF. DNA for the CDR3: TGTGCCAGCAGTTCGGGACAGGGCGGCGAAAAACTGTTTTTT. The full variable domain, rest sourced from reference TRBV27 and TRBJ1-4, is EAQVTQNPRYLITVTGKKLTVTCSQNMNHEYMSWYRQDPGLGLRQIYYSMNVEVTDKGDVPEGYKVSRKEKRNFPLILESPSPNQTSLYFCASSSGQGGEKLFFGSGTQLSVL.

This clone appeared a single time. The chain recombines TRBV4-2 with TRBJ2-7; the D is unclear. CDR1 and CDR2 from the germline V gene are LGHNA and YNFKEQ. V gave up 4 bases and J gave up 5 bases, with 15 bases separating them. The CDR3 has 14 amino acids. The DNA of the CDR3 is TGTGCCAGCAGCCCAAACCGAGGAGTCGACGAGCAGTACTTC. Translation: CASSPNRGVDEQYF.

This sequence joins TRBV29-1 and TRBJ2-3; TRBD2 matches at 11 bases. V dropped 6 bases and J dropped 0; count of bases not matched to a gene: 8. The CDR3 runs 16 residues. Germline V gene data show CDR1 as SQVTM and CDR2 as ANQGSEA. CDR3 protein: CSVLGLAETSTDTQYF. The CDR3 bases are TGCAGCGTCCTGGGACTAGCGGAAACTAGCACAGATACGCAGTATTTT.

The V gene is TRBV29-1, the J gene TRBJ2-2, with TRBD2 matching over 7 bases. Germline CDR1 and CDR2: SQVTM and ANQGSEA. This CDR3 contains 14 residues. The V gene end was trimmed by 3 bases and the J gene end by 9 bases; junction bases not matched to a gene: 10. As DNA, the CDR3 is TGCAGCGTTGAGGGAGGGCTGAGGGTCTGGGAGCTGTTTTTT. Its translation: CSVEGGLRVWELFF.

The chain recombines TRBV2 with TRBJ2-7; a weak D match, TRBD2 (6 bases). CDR1 and CDR2 (germline): SNHLY, FYNNEI. This CDR3 region has 14 residues. Trimming stripped 7 bases from V and 5 bases from J, with 18 bases between. The CDR3 coding sequence is TGTGCCAGCACCGGCCGGGCGGAGGGGAACGAGCAGTACTTC. It codes for CASTGRAEGNEQYF. The full variable domain, its missing parts supplied by reference TRBV2 and TRBJ2-7, is EPEVTQTPSHQVTQMGQEVILRCVPISNHLYFYWYRQILGQKVEFLVSFYNNEISEKSEIFDDQFSVERPDGSNFTLKIRSTKLEDSAMYFCASTGRAEGNEQYFGPGTRLTVT.

This rearrangement joins TRBV7-9 to TRBJ2-1, with 7 bases aligning to TRBD1. The CDR3 consists of 12 residues. The germline gives CDR1 SEHNR, CDR2 FQNEAQ (reference sequence). With V trimmed by 4 bases and J by 8 bases, 2 bases remained unmatched. CDR3 sequence: CASSSGQYEQFF. In DNA form, the CDR3 reads TGTGCCAGCAGCTCGGGACAGTATGAGCAGTTCTTC. Supplemented by reference TRBV7-9 and TRBJ2-1, the full variable domain reads DTGVSQNPRHKITKRGQNVTFRCDPISEHNRLYWYRQTLGQGPEFLTYFQNEAQLEKSRLLSDRFSAERPKGSFSTLEIQRTEQGDSAMYLCASSSGQYEQFFGPGTRLTVL.

The rearrangement uses TRBV11-1 and TRBJ2-1; 10 bases are shared with TRBD2. Germline trimming cut 5 bases from V and 4 bases from J; bases unmatched to any gene: 17. Germline V lookup: CDR1 SGHAT, CDR2 FQDESV (reference sequence). The CDR3 extends over 19 amino acids. The CDR3 nucleotides read TGTGCCAGCAGCCGCCAGGGACAGGCTAGCGGGAGCCGGTACAATGAGCAGTTCTTC. This sequence encodes CASSRQGQASGSRYNEQFF.

The V gene is TRBV2, the J gene TRBJ1-1; D not resolved. Trimming took off 5 bases at V and 1 base at J, with 20 bases between the two ends. Germline V gene sequence: CDR1 SNHLY, CDR2 FYNNEI. CDR3 length: 17 residues. The CDR3 DNA follows: TGTGCCAGCAGTCCGGACTTGCCCCAAGCCTGGAACACTGAAGCTTTCTTT. The encoded protein is CASSPDLPQAWNTEAFF.

The CDR3 reads CASSLVTGPTGYTF. In nucleotides, the CDR3 is TGTGCCAGCAGCTTGGTAACAGGTCCAACAGGCTACACCTTC. This chain connects TRBV5-4 to TRBJ1-2; D is possibly TRBD1 (5 bases). Trimming cost V 0 bases and J 8 bases, with 14 bases left between them. This CDR3 spans 14 amino acids. Germline V gives CDR1 SGHNT, CDR2 YYREEE (reference sequence). Drawing the rest from reference TRBV5-4 and TRBJ1-2, the complete variable domain is ETGVTQSPTHLIKTRGQQVTLRCSSQSGHNTVSWYQQALGQGPQFIFQYYREEENGRGNFPPRFSGLQFPNYSSELNVNALELDDSALYLCASSLVTGPTGYTFGSGTRLTVV.

CDR3: CASSLRGSGSNEQFF. For the CDR3, the DNA is TGTGCCAGCAGTTTGCGGGGAAGCGGCAGCAATGAGCAGTTCTTC. The chain has TRBV27 and TRBJ2-1, with TRBD2 as a possible D gene (6 bases). The CDR3 is 15 amino acids. Trimming shortened V by 3 bases and J by 6 bases, and 15 bases separated the two germline ends. Germline CDR1 MNHEY, CDR2 SMNVEV (reference sequence).

The rearrangement links TRBV5-4 to TRBJ1-4; possibly TRBD1 for D (5 bases). The V end lost 4 bases, the J end lost 7 bases, and 14 bases lay between the germline ends. This CDR3 is built from 14 residues. The germline V gene has CDR1 SGHNT and CDR2 YYREEE (reference sequence). CDR3 sequence (DNA): TGTGCCAGCAGCAACCGGGAGGGGTTTGAAAAACTGTTTTTT. It encodes CASSNREGFEKLFF.

The chain combines TRBV13 with TRBJ2-3, with D possibly TRBD2 on 7 matching bases. The CDR3 totals 15 residues. V was clipped by 5 bases and J by 6 bases, with 18 bases between them. Germline V gene lookup returns CDR1 PRHDT and CDR2 FYEKMQ (reference sequence). This chain's CDR3 is CASSNRGGNRDTQYF. The CDR3 DNA reads TGTGCCAGCAGCAATAGGGGGGGAAACAGGGATACGCAGTATTTT.